One sample yielded the 27 T cell receptor beta chains listed below, sequenced in a study of T cell repertoires in cytomegalovirus infection. Antigen specificity for these receptors is unknown. From the reads, TCRdb called clonotypes with MiXCR, one entry per CDR3 protein. The data hold 640,000 or so distinct CDR3 sequences, with 30% to 35% observed a single time. Sequenced material: cultured PBMCs, taken from culture after CMV antigen stimulation. All receptors derive from a human donor in good health (CMV status not recorded). Some clones in this sample may be carry-over from other donors' samples.

This clonotype has a handful of counts. The rearrangement joins TRBV7-9 to TRBJ1-3, with a weak D call TRBD1 (5 bases). Looked up from germline, CDR1 is SEHNR and CDR2 is FQNEAQ (reference sequence). Trimming pared 5 bases from V and 7 bases from J, leaving 15 bases between. The CDR3 runs to 14 residues. CDR3 protein: CASSVAGVANTIYF. For the CDR3, the DNA is TGTGCCAGCAGCGTCGCGGGGGTCGCGAACACCATATATTTT.

V gene TRBV6-5 combines with J gene TRBJ2-3, with D perhaps matching TRBD2 (6 bases). The V and J ends lost 2 bases and 4 bases respectively, with 19 bases between them. The CDR3 loop spans 17 amino acids. Looked up from germline, CDR1 is MNHEY and CDR2 is SVGAGI. This CDR3 reads CASSYIGDLVRADTQYF. The CDR3 DNA reads as TGTGCCAGCAGTTACATCGGGGACTTGGTGCGCGCAGATACGCAGTATTTT.

CDR3 sequence: CASSPGAGTSSNEQFF. CDR3 coding DNA: TGTGCCAGCAGCCCGGGGGCCGGGACTAGTTCCAATGAGCAGTTCTTC. The chain links TRBV5-4 to TRBJ2-1, with 8 positions matching TRBD2. There are 16 residues in the CDR3. V trimming: 4 bases; J trimming: 6 bases; junction bases outside the gene matches: 12. Germline V CDR1 and CDR2: SGHNT, YYREEE (reference sequence).

The chain couples TRBV10-3 to TRBJ1-5, with D maybe TRBD1 (6 bases). The V gene lost 4 bases and the J gene lost 5 bases, with 9 bases spanning the gap. Germline V CDR1 and CDR2: ENHRY, SYGVKD. The CDR3 contains 13 residues. The CDR3, as DNA: TGTGCCATCAGTGTTAGGGGGGATCAGCCCCAGCATTTT. This codes for CAISVRGDQPQHF.

Many counts were recorded for this clonotype. The rearrangement links TRBV7-9 to TRBJ2-3; TRBD2 matches at 7 bases. CDR1 is SEHNR, CDR2 FQNEAQ, per germline (reference sequence). V gave up 7 bases and J gave up 5 bases; unmatched junction bases: 9. The CDR3 totals 14 residues. The CDR3 here is CASIRAGEVDTQYF. The CDR3 DNA follows: TGTGCCAGCATTCGGGCGGGGGAAGTAGATACGCAGTATTTT.

V and J are TRBV20-1 and TRBJ2-5; TRBD2 aligns across 7 bases. CDR3 length equals 14 residues. From germline, CDR1 is DFQATT and CDR2 SNEGSKA (reference sequence). Trimming took 5 bases from V and 0 from J; bases not matched to a gene: 6. CDR3 protein: CSARLADYQETQYF. CDR3 sequence (DNA): TGCAGTGCTCGCCTAGCGGATTACCAAGAGACCCAGTACTTC.

The chain uses TRBV28 and TRBJ1-2, with unresolved D. V lost 6 bases, J lost 2 bases, and 16 bases lay in between. The germline CDR1 and CDR2 sequences are MDHEN and SYDVKM. The length of the CDR3 is 15 residues. CDR3 sequence reads: CASRQISDLNYGYTF. For the CDR3, the DNA is TGTGCCAGCAGGCAAATCAGTGACCTAAACTATGGCTACACCTTC.

V is TRBV11-2 and J is TRBJ2-1, with D hard to call. The V and J ends lost 6 bases and 6 bases respectively, with 9 bases between them. Looked up from germline, CDR1 is SGHAT and CDR2 is FQNNGV. The CDR3 consists of 12 residues. CDR3 coding DNA: TGTGCCAGCAGTCTGAGTGCCAATGAGCAGTTCTTC. Its translation: CASSLSANEQFF.

The V call is TRBV5-1, the J call TRBJ1-1; D may be TRBD1 (6 bases). V was trimmed by 4 bases and J by 1 base, leaving 14 bases between them. CDR3 length: 15 residues. Germline values: CDR1 SGHRS, CDR2 YFSETQ. The CDR3 sequence is CASSRDGGANTEAFF. CDR3 in DNA: TGCGCCAGCAGCAGGGATGGGGGCGCGAACACTGAAGCTTTCTTT.

CDR3 protein: CASSGFGRAGELFF. CDR3 nucleotide sequence: TGTGCCAGCAGTGGCTTCGGCCGCGCCGGGGAGCTGTTTTTT. The rearrangement links TRBV6-1 to TRBJ2-2; no clear D. CDR3 length: 14 amino acids. CDR1 MNHNS and CDR2 SASEGT come from the germline V gene. The V gene lost 4 bases and the J gene lost 6 bases, with 12 bases spanning the gap.

This clonotype has a single count. The chain joins TRBV7-6 to TRBJ1-3; no reliable D call. The germline V gene has CDR1 SGHVS and CDR2 FNYEAQ. The CDR3 covers 14 residues. Trimming stripped 2 bases from V and 0 bases from J, with 5 bases between. In DNA form, the CDR3 reads TGTGCCAGCAGCTTATATGTCTCTGGAAACACCATATATTTT. This codes for CASSLYVSGNTIYF.

The DNA for the CDR3 is TGTGCCAGCAGTTGGGTCCGGGGACTCCCACACAATGAGCAGTTCTTC. This sequence encodes CASSWVRGLPHNEQFF. The rearrangement links TRBV6-2 or TRBV6-3 to TRBJ2-1; a weak D match, TRBD2 (6 bases). Germline V lookup: CDR1 MNHEY, CDR2 SVGEGT. V was trimmed by 4 bases and J by 5 bases, leaving 18 bases between them. The CDR3 loop spans 16 amino acids.

The chain is built from TRBV6-5 and TRBJ2-3; TRBD2 aligns across 7 bases. From germline, CDR1 is MNHEY and CDR2 SVGAGI. This CDR3 is built from 13 residues. After removal of 5 bases from V and 5 bases from J, the junction contained 4 bases not matched to a gene. The CDR3 loop reads CASSRGEQDTQYF. The CDR3 DNA reads TGTGCCAGCAGTCGGGGGGAGCAAGATACGCAGTATTTT.

The J gene is TRBJ2-7, the V gene TRBV20-1; either TRBD1 or TRBD2 may fit D (7 bases each). This CDR3 has 14 residues. CDR1 is DFQATT, CDR2 SNEGSKA, per germline (reference sequence). V was clipped by 0 bases and J by 5 bases, with 14 bases between them. The CDR3 region is CSARDTRGGDEQYF. The CDR3 nucleotides read TGCAGTGCTAGAGATACCAGGGGGGGGGACGAGCAGTACTTC.

The chain combines TRBV11-2 with TRBJ2-1; possible D gene TRBD2, 6 bases. The CDR3 covers 13 residues. CDR1 is SGHAT and CDR2 is FQNNGV in the germline V gene. V shed 4 bases and J shed 13 bases, with 17 bases lying between them. Here the CDR3 reads CASSSVAKEGQFF. Written as DNA, the CDR3 is TGTGCCAGCAGCTCCGTCGCTAAGGAGGGACAGTTCTTC.

In nucleotides, the CDR3 is TGTGCCAGCACCCCAGGGCAGGGTTCACCCCTCCACTTT. Translation: CASTPGQGSPLHF. This rearrangement joins TRBV11-2 to TRBJ1-6; tentative D call: TRBD1 (5 bases). The CDR3 is 13 amino acids. Trimming removed 7 bases at V and 9 bases at J, with 13 bases between. The V gene's germline CDR1 is SGHAT and CDR2 FQNNGV.

The chain recombines TRBV19 with TRBJ1-1, with a tentative D call TRBD1 (5 bases). Trimming took off 5 bases at V and 0 bases at J, with 13 bases between the two ends. From germline, CDR1 is LNHDA and CDR2 SQIVND (reference sequence). CDR3 length equals 15 residues. The CDR3 spells CASSPRQRMNTEAFF. CDR3 coding DNA: TGTGCCAGTAGTCCCAGACAGCGAATGAACACTGAAGCTTTCTTT.

The chain carries TRBV7-2 and TRBJ2-4; TRBD2 agrees at 12 bases. V trimming: 2 bases; J trimming: 7 bases; junction bases outside the gene matches: 3. The germline gives CDR1 SGHTA, CDR2 FQGNSA. This CDR3 is 15 amino acids long. The CDR3 loop is CASSLSLAGGNIQYF. CDR3 sequence (DNA): TGTGCCAGCAGCTTATCTCTAGCGGGAGGGAACATTCAGTACTTC. The full variable domain, rest sourced from reference TRBV7-2 and TRBJ2-4, is GAGVSQSPSNKVTEKGKDVELRCDPISGHTALYWYRQSLGQGLEFLIYFQGNSAPDKSGLPSDRFSAERTGGSVSTLTIQRTQQEDSAVYLCASSLSLAGGNIQYFGAGTRLSVL.

This clonotype occurred a few times. This sequence joins TRBV12-3 or TRBV12-4 and TRBJ2-3, with 8 bases aligning to TRBD2. Unmatched junction bases numbered 11, after V lost 3 bases and J lost 0 bases. CDR3 length equals 18 residues. The CDR3 nucleotides read TGTGCCAGCAGTTTGTCCCCCCCGGCGGGGGGCAGCACAGATACGCAGTATTTT. Protein: CASSLSPPAGGSTDTQYF.

This clonotype was detected only a few times. This chain joins TRBV4-3 and TRBJ2-1; 8 nucleotides agree with TRBD1. The V and J ends lost 0 bases and 6 bases, in that order; junction bases with no gene match: 16. CDR1 and CDR2 from the germline V gene are LGHNA and YSLEER. This CDR3 spans 19 amino acids. CDR3 in amino acids: CASSQDGTVLTGGINEQFF. CDR3 coding DNA: TGCGCCAGCAGCCAAGATGGGACTGTCCTTACAGGGGGGATCAATGAGCAGTTCTTC.

The chain joins TRBV7-9 to TRBJ2-7, with D possibly TRBD1 on 6 matching bases. The CDR3 runs to 14 residues. Germline assignment: CDR1 SEHNR and CDR2 FQNEAQ (reference sequence). Trimming stripped 6 bases from V and 1 base from J, with 13 bases between. This chain's CDR3 is CASSKKGESYEQYF. In DNA form, the CDR3 reads TGTGCCAGCAGTAAAAAGGGGGAATCCTACGAGCAGTACTTC. The full variable domain, completed using reference TRBV7-9 and TRBJ2-7, is DTGVSQNPRHKITKRGQNVTFRCDPISEHNRLYWYRQTLGQGPEFLTYFQNEAQLEKSRLLSDRFSAERPKGSFSTLEIQRTEQGDSAMYLCASSKKGESYEQYFGPGTRLTVT.

The CDR3 nucleotides are TGTGCCAGCAGTTTTGTCCCAGGGTTGGAGGAAAACATTCAGTACTTC. It yields the protein CASSFVPGLEENIQYF. The chain employs TRBV12-3 or TRBV12-4 and TRBJ2-4; possibly TRBD1 or TRBD2 for D (5 bases each). This CDR3 has 16 amino acids. Trimming cost V 3 bases and J 5 bases, with 17 bases left between them.

The sample holds one count of this clonotype. The rearrangement links TRBV27 to TRBJ2-3; TRBD1 aligns across 9 bases. With 6 bases clipped from V and 4 bases from J, the junction kept 8 bases outside the gene matches. The germline CDR1 and CDR2 sequences are MNHEY and SMNVEV (reference sequence). This CDR3 comprises 15 residues. CDR3 loop: CASSAYRGQSDTQYF. In nucleotides, the CDR3 is TGTGCCAGCAGCGCTTACAGGGGGCAATCAGATACGCAGTATTTT.

J is TRBJ2-2 and V is TRBV6-6; TRBD2 matches 13 bases. Germline lookup yields CDR1 MNHNY and CDR2 SVGAGI (reference sequence). Unmatched junction bases numbered 15, after V lost 7 bases and J lost 7 bases. The CDR3 loop spans 18 amino acids. The CDR3 protein is CASTVTSGRRIKGGELFF. In DNA, the CDR3 is TGTGCCAGCACTGTGACTAGCGGGAGGAGAATTAAGGGCGGGGAGCTGTTTTTT.

This clonotype was seen just once. The chain links TRBV20-1 to TRBJ2-7, with D perhaps matching TRBD1 or TRBD2 (5 bases each). Trimming took off 3 bases at V and 6 bases at J, with 15 bases between the two ends. The CDR3 is 13 amino acids. CDR1 is DFQATT, CDR2 SNEGSKA, per germline (reference sequence). The CDR3 nucleotides read TGCAGTGCTAGCCCGGGAATTGGGGGCGAGCAGTACTTC. Translated: CSASPGIGGEQYF.

V gene TRBV4-1 combines with J gene TRBJ1-2; TRBD1 might be the D (6 bases). The ends were cut back, 1 base at V and 7 bases at J, with 16 bases in the middle. CDR3 length: 15 amino acids. Germline V CDR1 and CDR2: MGHRA, YSYEKL. The CDR3 nucleotides are TGCGCCAGCAGCCAAGTACCGGGGGCGCCTTCTGGCTACACCTTC. It codes for CASSQVPGAPSGYTF.

The chain employs TRBV5-4 and TRBJ2-1, with 7 positions matching TRBD1. Per the germline V gene, CDR1 is SGHNT and CDR2 is YYREEE (reference sequence). V trimming: 4 bases; J trimming: 4 bases; junction bases outside the gene matches: 11. This CDR3 comprises 16 residues. In DNA form, the CDR3 reads TGTGCCAGCAGCCCGCCCAGGACAGGTCTTTACAATGAGCAGTTCTTC. It encodes CASSPPRTGLYNEQFF.